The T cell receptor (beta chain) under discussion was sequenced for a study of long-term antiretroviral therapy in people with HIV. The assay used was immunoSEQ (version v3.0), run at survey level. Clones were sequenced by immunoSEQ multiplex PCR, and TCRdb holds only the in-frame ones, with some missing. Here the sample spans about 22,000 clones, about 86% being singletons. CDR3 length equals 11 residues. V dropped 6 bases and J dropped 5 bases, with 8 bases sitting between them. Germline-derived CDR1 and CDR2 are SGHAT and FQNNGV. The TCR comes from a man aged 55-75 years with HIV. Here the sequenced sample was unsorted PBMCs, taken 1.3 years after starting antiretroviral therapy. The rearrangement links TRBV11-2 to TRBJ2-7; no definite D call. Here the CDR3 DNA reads TGTGCCAGCAGATACACTAACGAGCAGTACTTC. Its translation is CASRYTNEQYF.